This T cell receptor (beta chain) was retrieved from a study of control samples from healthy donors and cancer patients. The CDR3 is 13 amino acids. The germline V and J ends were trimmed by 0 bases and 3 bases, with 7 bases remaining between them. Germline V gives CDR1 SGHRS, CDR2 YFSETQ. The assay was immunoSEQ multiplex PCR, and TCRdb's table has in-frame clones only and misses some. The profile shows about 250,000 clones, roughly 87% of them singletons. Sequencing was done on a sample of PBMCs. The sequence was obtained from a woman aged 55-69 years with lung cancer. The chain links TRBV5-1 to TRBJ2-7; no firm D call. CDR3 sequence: CASSLDPGYEQYF. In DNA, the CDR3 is TGCGCCAGCAGCTTGGATCCCGGCTACGAGCAGTACTTC.